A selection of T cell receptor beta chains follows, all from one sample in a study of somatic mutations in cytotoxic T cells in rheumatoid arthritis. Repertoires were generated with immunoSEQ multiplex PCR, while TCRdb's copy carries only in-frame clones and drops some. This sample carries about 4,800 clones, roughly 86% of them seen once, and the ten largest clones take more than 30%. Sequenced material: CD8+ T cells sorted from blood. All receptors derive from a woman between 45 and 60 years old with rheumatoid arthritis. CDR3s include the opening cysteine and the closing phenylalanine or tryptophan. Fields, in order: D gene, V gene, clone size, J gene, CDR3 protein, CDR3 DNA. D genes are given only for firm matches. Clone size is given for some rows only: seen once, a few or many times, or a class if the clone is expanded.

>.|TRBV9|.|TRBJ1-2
CASSVGGGSYGYTF
TGTGCCAGCAGCGTAGGGGGGGGCTCATATGGCTACACCTTC
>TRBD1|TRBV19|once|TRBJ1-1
CASRTDRAVTEAFF
TGTGCCAGTAGGACAGACAGGGCGGTCACTGAAGCTTTCTTT
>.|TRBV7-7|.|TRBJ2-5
CASSLAAADQETQYF
TGTGCCAGCAGCTTAGCGGCCGCTGACCAAGAGACCCAGTACTTC
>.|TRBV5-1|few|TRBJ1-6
CASNTLNSPLHF
TGCGCCAGCAACACGCTCAATTCACCCCTCCACTTT
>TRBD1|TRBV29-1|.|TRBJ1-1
CSVRGQGYTEAFF
TGCAGCGTCCGGGGACAGGGATATACTGAAGCTTTCTTT
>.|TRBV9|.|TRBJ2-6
CASSLRTGTSHSGANVLTF
TGTGCCAGCAGCCTACGAACCGGGACATCGCACTCTGGGGCCAACGTCCTGACTTTC
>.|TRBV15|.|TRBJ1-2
CATRPTGLYGYTF
TGTGCCACCAGGCCCACAGGGCTCTATGGCTACACCTTC
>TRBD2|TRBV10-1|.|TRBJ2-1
CASSDGTRDYNEQFF
TGCGCCAGCAGTGACGGGACTAGGGACTACAATGAGCAGTTCTTC
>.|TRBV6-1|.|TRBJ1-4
CASSERQGWEKLFF
TGTGCCAGCAGTGAAAGGCAGGGCTGGGAAAAACTGTTTTTT
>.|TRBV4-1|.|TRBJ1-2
CASSQTRTLAYGYTF
TGCGCCAGCAGCCAAACTCGGACACTCGCCTATGGCTACACCTTC
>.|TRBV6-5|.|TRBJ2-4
CASSYFREVAKNIQYF
TGTGCCAGCAGTTACTTTAGGGAGGTAGCCAAAAACATTCAGTACTTC
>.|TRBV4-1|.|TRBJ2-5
CASSQVRISRETQYF
TGCGCCAGCAGCCAAGTGAGGATCAGTCGGGAGACCCAGTACTTC
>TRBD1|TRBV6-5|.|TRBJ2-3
CASSSRTGTLADTQYF
TGTGCCAGCAGTTCAAGGACAGGGACCCTCGCAGATACGCAGTATTTT
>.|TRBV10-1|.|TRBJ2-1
CASSESETWEQFF
TGCGCCAGCAGTGAGTCGGAGACTTGGGAGCAGTTCTTC
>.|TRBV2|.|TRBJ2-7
CASRPPQAGAEYEQYF
TGTGCCAGCAGACCCCCCCAGGCGGGGGCCGAATACGAGCAGTACTTC
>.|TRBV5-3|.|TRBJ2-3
CARLSTDTQYF
TGTGCCAGATTGTCAACAGATACGCAGTATTTT
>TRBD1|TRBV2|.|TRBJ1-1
CASSLQGQNTEAFF
TGTGCCAGCAGTTTACAGGGGCAAAACACTGAAGCTTTCTTT
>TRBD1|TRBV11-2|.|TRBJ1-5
CASSFGQGAGQPQHF
TGTGCCAGCAGCTTCGGACAGGGGGCCGGTCAGCCCCAGCATTTT
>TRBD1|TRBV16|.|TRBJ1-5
CASSHGTGAINQPQHF
TGTGCCAGCAGCCACGGGACAGGGGCTATCAATCAGCCCCAGCATTTT
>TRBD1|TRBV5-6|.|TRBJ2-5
CASSFGTGGTQYF
TGTGCCAGCAGTTTTGGGACAGGGGGGACCCAGTACTTC
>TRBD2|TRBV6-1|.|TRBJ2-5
CASSELAGGQGTQYF
TGTGCCAGCAGTGAACTAGCGGGGGGGCAAGGGACCCAGTACTTC
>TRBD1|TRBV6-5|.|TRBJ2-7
CASSYSRDSSSYEQYF
TGTGCCAGCAGTTACTCGAGGGACAGCAGCTCCTACGAGCAGTACTTC
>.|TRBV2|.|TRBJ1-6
CASSPYPLVGAESSYNSPLHF
TGTGCCAGCAGTCCGTACCCGTTAGTAGGGGCCGAGAGCTCCTATAATTCACCCCTCCACTTT
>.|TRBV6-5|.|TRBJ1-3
CASSTVAGSGNTIYF
TGTGCCAGCAGTACCGTTGCGGGGTCTGGAAACACCATATATTTT
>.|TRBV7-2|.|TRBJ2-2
CASSLAPAGPGELFF
TGTGCCAGCAGCTTAGCGCCTGCGGGGCCCGGGGAGCTGTTTTTT
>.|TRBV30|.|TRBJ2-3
CAWKQGWTDTQYF
TGTGCCTGGAAGCAGGGTTGGACAGATACGCAGTATTTT
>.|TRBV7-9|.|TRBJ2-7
CASSSLLRYEQYF
TGTGCCAGCAGCTCACTCCTCCGCTACGAGCAGTACTTC
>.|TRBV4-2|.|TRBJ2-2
CASNDRGWSGELFF
TGTGCCAGCAATGATCGGGGATGGTCCGGGGAGCTGTTTTTT
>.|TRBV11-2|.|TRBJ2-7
CASSLVVGGYEQYF
TGTGCCAGCAGCTTAGTAGTAGGCGGCTACGAGCAGTACTTC
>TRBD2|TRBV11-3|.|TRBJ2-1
CASSLEEAGDLRNEQFF
TGTGCCAGCAGCTTAGAAGAGGCGGGGGACTTAAGGAATGAGCAGTTCTTC
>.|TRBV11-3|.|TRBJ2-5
CASSLTGSPWETQYF
TGTGCCAGCAGCTTAACCGGTTCCCCGTGGGAGACCCAGTACTTC
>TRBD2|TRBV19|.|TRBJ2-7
CASSYSSGGAYEQYF
TGTGCCAGTAGTTACTCTAGCGGGGGGGCTTACGAGCAGTACTTC
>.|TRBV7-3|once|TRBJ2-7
CASSPGGSLHEQYF
TGTGCCAGCAGCCCCGGTGGGAGCCTCCACGAGCAGTACTTC
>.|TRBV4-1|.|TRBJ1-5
CASSQELRGNQPQHF
TGCGCCAGCAGCCAAGAGCTAAGGGGAAATCAGCCCCAGCATTTT
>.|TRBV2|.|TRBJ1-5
CASRIAWGGNQPQHF
TGTGCCAGCAGGATAGCCTGGGGAGGCAATCAGCCCCAGCATTTT
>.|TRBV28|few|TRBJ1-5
CASSPRGTGQPQHF
TGTGCCAGCAGTCCCCGGGGTACTGGCCAGCCCCAGCATTTT
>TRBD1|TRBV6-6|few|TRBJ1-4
CASSPDRGRNNEKLFF
TGTGCCAGCAGTCCTGACAGGGGACGGAATAATGAAAAACTGTTTTTT
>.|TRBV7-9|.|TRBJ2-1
CASSFGNSHNEQFF
TGTGCCAGCAGCTTCGGGAACAGCCACAATGAGCAGTTCTTC
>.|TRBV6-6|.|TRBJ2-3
CASSYLAVTDTQYF
TGTGCCAGCAGTTATCTTGCAGTTACAGATACGCAGTATTTT
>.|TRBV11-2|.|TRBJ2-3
CASSLRRAGSTDTQYF
TGTGCCAGCAGCCTTCGGCGCGCAGGGAGCACAGATACGCAGTATTTT
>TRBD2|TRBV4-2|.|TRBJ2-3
CASSQELAGGPTDTQYF
TGTGCCAGCAGCCAAGAACTAGCGGGGGGGCCGACAGATACGCAGTATTTT
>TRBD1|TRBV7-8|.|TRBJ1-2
CASSLEFRGNYGYTF
TGTGCCAGCAGCTTAGAGTTCAGGGGGAACTATGGCTACACCTTC
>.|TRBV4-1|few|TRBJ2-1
CASSQDLGGGRYNEQFF
TGCGCCAGCAGCCAAGACCTTGGGGGGGGCAGGTACAATGAGCAGTTCTTC
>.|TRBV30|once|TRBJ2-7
CAWSTDGPQAYEQYF
TGTGCCTGGAGTACAGATGGGCCTCAAGCCTACGAGCAGTACTTC
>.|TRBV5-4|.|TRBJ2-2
CASSYDGQAGGELFF
TGTGCCAGCAGCTACGACGGCCAAGCGGGCGGGGAGCTGTTTTTT
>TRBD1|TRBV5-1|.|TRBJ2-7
CASSLGQGAYEQYF
TGCGCCAGCAGCTTGGGTCAGGGGGCGTACGAGCAGTACTTC
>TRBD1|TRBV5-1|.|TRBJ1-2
CASSLDLAGQGNGYTF
TGCGCCAGCAGCTTGGATTTGGCGGGACAGGGCAATGGCTACACCTTC
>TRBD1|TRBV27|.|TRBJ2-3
CASSLSWDSFFSTDTQYF
TGTGCCAGCAGTTTATCGTGGGACAGCTTTTTTAGCACAGATACGCAGTATTTT
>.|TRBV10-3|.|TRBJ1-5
CAISDREQRLADQPQHF
TGTGCCATCAGTGACCGGGAACAGAGACTTGCCGATCAGCCCCAGCATTTT
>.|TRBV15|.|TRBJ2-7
CATSPGDSYEQYF
TGTGCCACCAGCCCAGGGGATTCCTACGAGCAGTACTTC
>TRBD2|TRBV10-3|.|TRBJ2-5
CAIRERGLQETQYF
TGTGCCATCAGGGAGCGGGGACTCCAAGAGACCCAGTACTTC
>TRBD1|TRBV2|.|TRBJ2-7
CASSEAGTVYEQYF
TGTGCCAGCAGTGAAGCCGGGACAGTCTACGAGCAGTACTTC